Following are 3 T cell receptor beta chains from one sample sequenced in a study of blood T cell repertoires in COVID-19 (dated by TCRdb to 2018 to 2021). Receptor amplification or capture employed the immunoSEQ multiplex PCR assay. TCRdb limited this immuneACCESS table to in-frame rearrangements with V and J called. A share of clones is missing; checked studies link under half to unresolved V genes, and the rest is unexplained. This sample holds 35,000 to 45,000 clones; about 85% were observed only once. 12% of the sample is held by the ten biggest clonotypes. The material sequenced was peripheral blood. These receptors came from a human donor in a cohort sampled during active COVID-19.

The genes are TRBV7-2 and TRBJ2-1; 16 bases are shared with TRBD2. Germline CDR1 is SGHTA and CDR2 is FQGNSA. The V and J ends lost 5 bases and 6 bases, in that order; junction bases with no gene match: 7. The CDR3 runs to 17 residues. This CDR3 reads CASSQGTSGGAFNEQFF. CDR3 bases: TGTGCCAGCAGCCAGGGGACTAGCGGGGGGGCCTTCAATGAGCAGTTCTTC.

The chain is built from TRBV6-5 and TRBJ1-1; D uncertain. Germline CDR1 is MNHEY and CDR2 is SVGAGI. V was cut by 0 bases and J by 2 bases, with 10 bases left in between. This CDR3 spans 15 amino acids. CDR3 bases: TGTGCCAGCAGTTACTCGAGGACTTTTAACACTGAAGCTTTCTTT. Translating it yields CASSYSRTFNTEAFF.

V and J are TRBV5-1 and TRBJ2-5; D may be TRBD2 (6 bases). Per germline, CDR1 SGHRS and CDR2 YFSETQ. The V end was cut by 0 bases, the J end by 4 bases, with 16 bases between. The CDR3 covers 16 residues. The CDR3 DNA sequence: TGCGCCAGCAGCTTGGAGGCGGGGCCGGCGGGAGAGACCCAGTACTTC. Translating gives CASSLEAGPAGETQYF.